The 10 T cell receptor beta chains reported below all come from one sample, sequenced in a study of beta chain features in type 1 diabetes. Their antigen targets remain unknown. Since all of the isolated RNA was reverse transcribed, expressed TCRB transcripts were what got sequenced. Libraries were prepared by immunoSEQ multiplex PCR; TCRdb keeps only in-frame clonotypes and omits some of them. This table has about 250,000 clones, 11% appearing once. Study-level points and caveats: The study found moderately but significantly shorter TCRB CDR3s in all four CD4+ subsets of Type 1 diabetes patients.

The sample was naive CD4+ T cells from blood. Source of these receptors: a man aged 25-40 years with type 1 diabetes.

The CDR3 DNA reads TGTGCCAGCAGTGTATCAGGGCCTCATCAGCCCCAGCATTTT. This encodes CASSVSGPHQPQHF. The chain combines TRBV25-1 with TRBJ1-5, with D perhaps matching TRBD1 (5 bases). This CDR3 has 14 residues. Germline CDR1 reads MGHDK; CDR2 reads SYGVNS. Trimming stripped 4 bases from V and 5 bases from J, with 12 bases between.

The chain is built from TRBV18 and TRBJ1-5; no clear D. Germline V gene lookup returns CDR1 KGHSH and CDR2 LQKENI. The CDR3 extends over 13 amino acids. Trimming left V 3 bases short and J 4 bases short, with 7 bases between. Written as DNA, the CDR3 is TGTGCCAGCTCACCTGGAGTGAATCAGCCCCAGCATTTT. Protein sequence: CASSPGVNQPQHF. The whole variable domain, remainder taken from reference TRBV18 and TRBJ1-5, is NAGVMQNPRHLVRRRGQEARLRCSPMKGHSHVYWYRQLPEEGLKFMVYLQKENIIDESGMPKERFSAEFPKEGPSILRIQQVVRGDSAAYFCASSPGVNQPQHFGDGTRLSIL.

The chain uses TRBV6-5 and TRBJ2-5, with 9 bases lining up with TRBD2. Unmatched junction bases numbered 6, after V lost 2 bases and J lost 2 bases. Germline CDR1 MNHEY, CDR2 SVGAGI. The CDR3 contains 16 residues. The CDR3 coding sequence is TGTGCCAGCAGTTACGGTGCGGGGGGGAAGCAAGAGACCCAGTACTTC. The encoded protein is CASSYGAGGKQETQYF.

This clone was seen more than once but under ten times. The J gene is TRBJ1-1, the V gene TRBV30; D unclear. CDR1 and CDR2 from the germline V gene are GTSNPN and SVGIG (reference sequence). Trimming cost V 4 bases and J 1 base, with 10 bases left between them. The CDR3 is 13 amino acids. The DNA of the CDR3 is TGTGCCTGGACCCGACACCGGAACACTGAAGCTTTCTTT. This gives the protein CAWTRHRNTEAFF. Complete variable domain (other parts from reference TRBV30 and TRBJ1-1): SQTIHQWPATLVQPVGSPLSLECTVEGTSNPNLYWYRQAAGRGLQLLFYSVGIGQISSEVPQNLSASRPQDRQFILSSKKLLLSDSGFYLCAWTRHRNTEAFFGQGTRLTVV.

This clone was observed a few times. As DNA, the CDR3 is TGTGCCAGCAGCGCGGACAGGGACTATGGCTACACCTTC. Translation gives CASSADRDYGYTF. This chain joins TRBV5-4 and TRBJ1-2, with 8 bases matching TRBD1. V shed 4 bases, J shed 3 bases, and the junction held 2 bases outside the gene matches. Germline V gene lookup returns CDR1 SGHNT and CDR2 YYREEE (reference sequence). The CDR3 has 13 residues.

This clone was detected only a few times. V gene TRBV2 combines with J gene TRBJ2-2, with 9 nucleotides matching TRBD2. The CDR3 is 14 residues long. The V and J ends lost 8 bases and 3 bases, in that order; junction bases with no gene match: 4. Germline V gene data show CDR1 as SNHLY and CDR2 as FYNNEI. CDR3 in amino acids: CASFSGGYTGELFF. The DNA for the CDR3 is TGTGCCAGCTTTAGCGGGGGCTACACCGGGGAGCTGTTTTTT.

The rearrangement uses TRBV9 and TRBJ2-6; unclear D gene. Per germline, CDR1 SGDLS and CDR2 YYNGEE. Trimming stripped 0 bases from V and 3 bases from J, with 4 bases between. The CDR3 totals 14 residues. The CDR3 coding sequence is TGTGCCAGCAGCGTAGCGAGTGGGGCCAACGTCCTGACTTTC. This gives the protein CASSVASGANVLTF.

This clone showed up just once. The junction does not match germline at one end; this may be a read error. The rearrangement joins TRBV2 to TRBJ1-1; D is undetermined. There are 13 residues in the CDR3. Germline V CDR1 and CDR2: SNHLY, FYNNEI. The chain's CDR3 is CASRVYENAEAFF. CDR3 DNA sequence: TGTGCCAGCAGAGTATATGAGAACGCTGAAGCTTTCTTT.

The rearrangement uses TRBV7-2 and TRBJ2-1; 10 bases align to TRBD2. The CDR3 is 19 residues long. Germline loops: CDR1 SGHTA, CDR2 FQGNSA. J gave up 4 bases and V 1 base, and 13 bases lay outside the gene matches. The CDR3 DNA is TGTGCCAGCAGCTTAGAGAGTGTGGCTAGCGGGGGAGTTTACAATGAGCAGTTCTTC. Its translation is CASSLESVASGGVYNEQFF. The full variable domain, rest sourced from reference TRBV7-2 and TRBJ2-1, is GAGVSQSPSNKVTEKGKDVELRCDPISGHTALYWYRQSLGQGLEFLIYFQGNSAPDKSGLPSDRFSAERTGGSVSTLTIQRTQQEDSAVYLCASSLESVASGGVYNEQFFGPGTRLTVL.

The chain has TRBV18 and TRBJ2-7, with TRBD1 as a possible D gene (5 bases). Per the germline V gene, CDR1 is KGHSH and CDR2 is LQKENI. There are 13 residues in the CDR3. V lost 2 bases and J lost 4, with 9 bases in between. The CDR3 DNA reads TGTGCCAGCTCACCAAGTCAGGGATACGAGCAGTACTTC. Amino acid sequence: CASSPSQGYEQYF.